This T cell receptor (beta chain) was captured in a study of shared clonotypes between healthy human individuals. Each subset's genomic DNA was shared equally among a number of immunoSEQ plates. Sequencing was performed with immunoSEQ multiplex PCR; in TCRdb, only in-frame clones are kept and a portion is missing. The profile shows around 330,000 clones, around 67% of them singletons. The sequenced sample was memory CD4+ T cells sorted from blood. Subset described: CD45RA-negative fraction. The sequence was obtained from a man in his thirties or forties in good health.

CDR3 protein: CASSIAGAGMNTGELFF. CDR3 bases: TGTGCCAGTAGTATAGCAGGGGCTGGAATGAACACCGGGGAGCTGTTTTTT. This chain connects TRBV19 to TRBJ2-2; weak D call: TRBD1 (6 bases). The CDR3 is 17 amino acids. The germline V gene has CDR1 LNHDA and CDR2 SQIVND (reference sequence). V was cut by 1 base and J by 1 base, with 13 bases left in between.